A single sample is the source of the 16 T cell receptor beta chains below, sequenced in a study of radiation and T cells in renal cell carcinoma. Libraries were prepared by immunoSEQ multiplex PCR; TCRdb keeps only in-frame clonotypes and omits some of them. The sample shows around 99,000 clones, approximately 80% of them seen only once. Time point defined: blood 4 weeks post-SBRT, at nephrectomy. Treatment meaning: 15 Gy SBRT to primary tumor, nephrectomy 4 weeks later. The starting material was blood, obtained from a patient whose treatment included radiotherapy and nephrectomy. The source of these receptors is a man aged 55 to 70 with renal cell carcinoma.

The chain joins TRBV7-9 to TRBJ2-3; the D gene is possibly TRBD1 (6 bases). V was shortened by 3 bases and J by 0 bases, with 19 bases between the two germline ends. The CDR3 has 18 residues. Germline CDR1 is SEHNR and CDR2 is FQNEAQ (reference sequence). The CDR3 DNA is TGTGCCAGCAGCTTTAACCGGCAGGGGACGCCTAGCACAGATACGCAGTATTTT. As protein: CASSFNRQGTPSTDTQYF. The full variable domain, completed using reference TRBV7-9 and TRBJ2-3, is DTGVSQNPRHKITKRGQNVTFRCDPISEHNRLYWYRQTLGQGPEFLTYFQNEAQLEKSRLLSDRFSAERPKGSFSTLEIQRTEQGDSAMYLCASSFNRQGTPSTDTQYFGPGTRLTVL.

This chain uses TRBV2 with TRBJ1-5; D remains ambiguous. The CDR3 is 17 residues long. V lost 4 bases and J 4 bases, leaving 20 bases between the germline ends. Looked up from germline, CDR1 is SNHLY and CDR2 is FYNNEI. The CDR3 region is CASSVAVGMEVNQPQHF. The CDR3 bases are TGTGCCAGCAGTGTTGCGGTGGGCATGGAAGTGAATCAGCCCCAGCATTTT.

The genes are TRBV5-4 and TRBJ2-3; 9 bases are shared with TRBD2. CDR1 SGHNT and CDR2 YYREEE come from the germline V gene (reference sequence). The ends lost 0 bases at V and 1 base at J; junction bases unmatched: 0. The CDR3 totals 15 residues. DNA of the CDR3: TGTGCCAGCAGCTTGGGGACTAGCGGCACAGATACGCAGTATTTT. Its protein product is CASSLGTSGTDTQYF.

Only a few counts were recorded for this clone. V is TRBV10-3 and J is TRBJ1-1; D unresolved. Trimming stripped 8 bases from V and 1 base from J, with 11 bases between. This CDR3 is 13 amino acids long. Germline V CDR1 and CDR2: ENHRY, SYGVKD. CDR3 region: CAIERDQNTEAFF. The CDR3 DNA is TGTGCCATCGAAAGAGACCAGAACACTGAAGCTTTCTTT.

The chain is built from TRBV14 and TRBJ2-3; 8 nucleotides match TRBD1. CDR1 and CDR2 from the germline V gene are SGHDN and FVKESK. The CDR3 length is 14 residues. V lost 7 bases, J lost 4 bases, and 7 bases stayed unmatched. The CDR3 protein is CASTRQGPPDTQYF. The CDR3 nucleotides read TGTGCCAGCACGCGACAGGGGCCCCCAGATACGCAGTATTTT.

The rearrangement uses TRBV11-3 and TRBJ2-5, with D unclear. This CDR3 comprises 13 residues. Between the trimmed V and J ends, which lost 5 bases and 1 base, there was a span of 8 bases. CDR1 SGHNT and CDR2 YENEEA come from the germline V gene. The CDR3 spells CASSSISQETQYF. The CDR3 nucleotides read TGTGCCAGCAGCAGTATTTCCCAAGAGACCCAGTACTTC.

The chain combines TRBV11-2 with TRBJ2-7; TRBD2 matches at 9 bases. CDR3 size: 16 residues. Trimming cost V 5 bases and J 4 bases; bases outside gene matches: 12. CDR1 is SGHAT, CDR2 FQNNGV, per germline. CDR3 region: CASSPRAAGGSYEQYF. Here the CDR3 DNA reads TGTGCCAGCAGCCCGAGAGCGGCGGGAGGGTCATACGAGCAGTACTTC.

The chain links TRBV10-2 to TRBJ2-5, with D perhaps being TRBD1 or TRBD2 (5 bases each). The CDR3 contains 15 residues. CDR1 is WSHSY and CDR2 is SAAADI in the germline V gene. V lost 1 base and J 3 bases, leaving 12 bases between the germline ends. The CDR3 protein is CASSEFWQGEETQYF. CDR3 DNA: TGCGCCAGCAGTGAGTTTTGGCAGGGAGAAGAGACCCAGTACTTC.

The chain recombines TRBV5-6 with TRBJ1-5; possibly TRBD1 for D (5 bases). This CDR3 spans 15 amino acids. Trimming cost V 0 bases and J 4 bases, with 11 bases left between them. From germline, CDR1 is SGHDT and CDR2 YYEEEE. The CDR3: CASSLGQGWNQPQHF. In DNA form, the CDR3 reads TGTGCCAGCAGCTTGGGGCAGGGTTGGAATCAGCCCCAGCATTTT. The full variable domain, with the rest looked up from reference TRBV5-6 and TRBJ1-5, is DAGVTQSPTHLIKTRGQQVTLRCSPKSGHDTVSWYQQALGQGPQFIFQYYEEEERQRGNFPDRFSGHQFPNYSSELNVNALLLGDSALYLCASSLGQGWNQPQHFGDGTRLSIL.

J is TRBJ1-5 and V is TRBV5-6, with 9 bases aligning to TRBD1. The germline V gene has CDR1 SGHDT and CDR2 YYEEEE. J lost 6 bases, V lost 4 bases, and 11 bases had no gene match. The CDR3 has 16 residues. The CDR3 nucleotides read TGTGCCAGCAGCACCGGGACAGGGAGCACAGGTCAGCCCCAGCATTTT. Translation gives CASSTGTGSTGQPQHF. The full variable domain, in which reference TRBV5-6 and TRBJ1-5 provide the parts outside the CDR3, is DAGVTQSPTHLIKTRGQQVTLRCSPKSGHDTVSWYQQALGQGPQFIFQYYEEEERQRGNFPDRFSGHQFPNYSSELNVNALLLGDSALYLCASSTGTGSTGQPQHFGDGTRLSIL.

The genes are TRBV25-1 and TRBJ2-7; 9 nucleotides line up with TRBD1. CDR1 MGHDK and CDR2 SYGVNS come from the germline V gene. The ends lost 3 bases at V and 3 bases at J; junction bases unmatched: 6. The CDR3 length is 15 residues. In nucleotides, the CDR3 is TGTGCCAGCAGTGACCCTGGGACAGGGATCTACGAGCAGTACTTC. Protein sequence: CASSDPGTGIYEQYF.

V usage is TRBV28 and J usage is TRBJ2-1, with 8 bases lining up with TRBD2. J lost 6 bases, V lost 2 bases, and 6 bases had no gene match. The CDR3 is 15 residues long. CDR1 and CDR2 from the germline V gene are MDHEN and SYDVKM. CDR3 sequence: CASSLGRLAFNEQFF. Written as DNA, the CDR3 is TGTGCCAGCAGTTTAGGAAGACTAGCGTTCAATGAGCAGTTCTTC. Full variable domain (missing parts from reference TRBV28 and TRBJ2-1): DVKVTQSSRYLVKRTGEKVFLECVQDMDHENMFWYRQDPGLGLRLIYFSYDVKMKEKGDIPEGYSVSREKKERFSLILESASTNQTSMYLCASSLGRLAFNEQFFGPGTRLTVL.

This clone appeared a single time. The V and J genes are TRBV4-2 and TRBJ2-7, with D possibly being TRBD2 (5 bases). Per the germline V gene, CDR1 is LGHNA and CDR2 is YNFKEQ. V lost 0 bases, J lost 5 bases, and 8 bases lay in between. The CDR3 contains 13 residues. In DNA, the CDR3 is TGTGCCAGCAGCCAAGATGAGGGCAACGAGCAGTACTTC. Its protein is CASSQDEGNEQYF.

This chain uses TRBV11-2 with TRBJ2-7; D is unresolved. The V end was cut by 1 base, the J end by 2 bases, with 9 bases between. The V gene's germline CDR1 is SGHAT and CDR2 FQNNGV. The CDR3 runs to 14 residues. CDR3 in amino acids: CASSLGGVTYEQYF. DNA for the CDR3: TGTGCCAGCAGCTTAGGTGGGGTAACCTACGAGCAGTACTTC.

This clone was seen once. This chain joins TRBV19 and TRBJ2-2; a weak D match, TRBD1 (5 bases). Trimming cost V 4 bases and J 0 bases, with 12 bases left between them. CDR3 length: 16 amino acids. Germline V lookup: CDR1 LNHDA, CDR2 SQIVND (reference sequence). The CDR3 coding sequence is TGTGCCAGTAGTACGGGCAGGGCCACGAACACCGGGGAGCTGTTTTTT. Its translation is CASSTGRATNTGELFF.

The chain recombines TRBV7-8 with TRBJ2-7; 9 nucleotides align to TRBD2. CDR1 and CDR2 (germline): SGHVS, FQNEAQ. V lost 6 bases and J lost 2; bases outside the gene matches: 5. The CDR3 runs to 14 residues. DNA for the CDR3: TGTGCCAGCAGGCGGCTAGCGGGAACCTACGAGCAGTACTTC. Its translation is CASRRLAGTYEQYF.